These 23 T cell receptor beta chains share one sample of origin, sequenced in a study of neurological immune-mediated disorders. TCRdb passed the 5' RACE reads through MiXCR, listing each CDR3 protein once. Of 81,000 or so distinct CDR3 sequences in the sample, 4% to 6% were seen once. Sequenced sample: PBMCs. The receptors come from a woman aged 25 to 39 with multiple sclerosis.

This clonotype appeared many times. This rearrangement joins TRBV28 to TRBJ2-5; weak D call: TRBD2 (6 bases). V lost 7 bases, J lost 1 base, and 10 bases lay in between. The CDR3 is made up of 13 amino acids. Germline CDR1 is MDHEN and CDR2 is SYDVKM. The DNA for the CDR3 is TGTGCCAGCACTGAGACTAGCCAAGAGACCCAGTACTTC. Protein: CASTETSQETQYF.

This clonotype was observed many times. The chain employs TRBV12-3 or TRBV12-4 and TRBJ2-3; no definite D call. The germline V and J ends were trimmed by 6 bases and 4 bases, with 8 bases remaining between them. This CDR3 spans 12 amino acids. The CDR3 reads CASSQMPDTQYF. CDR3 nucleotides: TGTGCCAGCAGCCAAATGCCAGATACGCAGTATTTT.

This sequence joins TRBV20-1 and TRBJ2-1, with D perhaps matching TRBD1 (5 bases). Germline V gene lookup returns CDR1 DFQATT and CDR2 SNEGSKA (reference sequence). V lost 7 bases to trimming and J lost 5 bases, with 15 bases between them. The CDR3 sequence is 13 residues long. The CDR3 sequence is CSGRQGSDNEQFF. The CDR3 bases are TGCAGTGGGCGGCAGGGAAGCGACAATGAGCAGTTCTTC.

Here the CDR3 reads CSAIQNTEAFF. In DNA form, the CDR3 reads TGCAGTGCCATACAGAACACTGAAGCTTTCTTT. The chain employs TRBV20-1 and TRBJ1-1; D uncertain. CDR1 is DFQATT and CDR2 is SNEGSKA in the germline V gene (reference sequence). CDR3 size: 11 residues. V lost 6 bases and J 1 base, leaving 6 bases between the germline ends.

This clonotype was found many times. This chain links TRBV5-5 with TRBJ2-7; D tentatively fits TRBD1 or TRBD2 (6 bases each). This CDR3 region has 16 residues. V was clipped by 0 bases and J by 2 bases, with 15 bases between them. Germline values: CDR1 SGHKS, CDR2 YYEKEE (reference sequence). Here the CDR3 reads CASSLAGIGGPYEQYV. The DNA of the CDR3 is TGTGCCAGCAGCTTGGCCGGGATAGGGGGGCCCTACGAGCAGTACGTC.

This clonotype was detected ten times or more. The V and J genes are TRBV6-5 and TRBJ1-6; 8 bases map to TRBD1. The junction had 11 bases not matched to a gene; V was cut back by 6 bases and J by 10 bases. In germline, CDR1 is MNHEY, CDR2 SVGAGI. This CDR3 has 15 residues. DNA of the CDR3: TGTGCCAGCAGGTCCAGCGGGACAGGAACGTCACCCCTCCACTTT. It is translated as CASRSSGTGTSPLHF.

This clonotype was seen at least ten times. This sequence joins TRBV12-3 or TRBV12-4 and TRBJ1-2; D perhaps matches TRBD1 (5 bases). The V end lost 3 bases, the J end lost 8 bases, and 13 bases lay between the germline ends. The CDR3 has 13 amino acids. For the CDR3, the DNA is TGTGCCAGCAGTTTGGAAACAGGATACGGCTACACCTTC. It yields the protein CASSLETGYGYTF.

This clonotype has ten or more counts. The chain carries TRBV12-3 or TRBV12-4 and TRBJ1-1; D possibly corresponds to TRBD1 (6 bases). Trimming took 5 bases from V and 5 from J, leaving 18 bases between them. The CDR3 runs to 15 residues. The CDR3 loop reads CASSPRGGSETEAFF. In DNA, the CDR3 is TGTGCCAGCAGTCCCAGAGGGGGAAGTGAGACTGAAGCTTTCTTT.

This clonotype was recorded a few times. J is TRBJ1-5 and V is TRBV10-3, with 10 bases that match TRBD1. There are 15 residues in the CDR3. Germline V gene lookup returns CDR1 ENHRY and CDR2 SYGVKD. The trim removed 4 bases at V and 6 bases at J, leaving 6 bases unmatched. DNA of the CDR3: TGTGCCATCAGTGCCGGGACAGGGGATCGTCAGCCCCAGCATTTT. Residues: CAISAGTGDRQPQHF.

There are a few counts of this clonotype. The chain is built from TRBV24-1 and TRBJ2-1; tentative D call: TRBD2 (6 bases). Germline values: CDR1 KGHDR, CDR2 SFDVKD. With 4 bases removed from V and 6 bases from J, the gap between germline ends came to 15 bases. The length of the CDR3 is 15 residues. CDR3 bases: TGTGCCACCAGTGAACGGGGGAAAGGCCCCAATGAGCAGTTCTTC. Translated, it gives CATSERGKGPNEQFF.

The chain carries TRBV5-5 and TRBJ1-5; D is perhaps TRBD1 (5 bases). CDR1 and CDR2 from the germline V gene are SGHKS and YYEKEE (reference sequence). Trimming removed 3 bases at V and 6 bases at J, with 19 bases between. This CDR3 region has 16 residues. The CDR3 region has the DNA TGTGCCAGCAGCTGGGGAGTCCAGGATGGGGGTCAGCCCCAGCATTTT. This encodes CASSWGVQDGGQPQHF.

This clonotype came up many times. The chain employs TRBV20-1 and TRBJ1-4; D is undetermined. Germline loops: CDR1 DFQATT, CDR2 SNEGSKA (reference sequence). This CDR3 is built from 14 residues. The V end was cut by 0 bases, the J end by 8 bases, with 13 bases between. The CDR3 spells CSAREGTRGEKLFF. Written as DNA, the CDR3 is TGCAGTGCTAGAGAAGGAACCCGGGGAGAAAAACTGTTTTTT.

This clonotype occurred many times. The rearrangement joins TRBV18 to TRBJ1-1; D unresolved. The germline CDR1 and CDR2 sequences are KGHSH and LQKENI. The V end was cut by 0 bases, the J end by 1 base, with 9 bases between. The CDR3 sequence is 15 residues long. CDR3 region: CASSPPVGRNTEAFF. In nucleotides, the CDR3 is TGTGCCAGCTCACCACCGGTTGGCAGGAACACTGAAGCTTTCTTT.

The table lists this clonotype with many counts. The rearrangement joins TRBV20-1 to TRBJ1-4, with D tentatively TRBD1 (5 bases). Germline V gene lookup returns CDR1 DFQATT and CDR2 SNEGSKA (reference sequence). Trimming cost V 0 bases and J 8 bases, with 10 bases left between them. This CDR3 comprises 13 residues. This CDR3 is CSARDWGTEKLFF. CDR3 sequence (DNA): TGCAGTGCTAGAGATTGGGGGACCGAAAAACTGTTTTTT.

This clonotype was observed at least ten times. This chain links TRBV27 with TRBJ1-1; D is possibly TRBD1 (6 bases). Looked up from germline, CDR1 is MNHEY and CDR2 is SMNVEV (reference sequence). This CDR3 is built from 15 residues. V was trimmed by 5 bases and J by 3 bases, leaving 16 bases between them. DNA of the CDR3: TGTGCCAGCAGTACTTACAGGGCTCAGGACACTGAAGCTTTCTTT. Translating gives CASSTYRAQDTEAFF.

This clonotype was seen only once. The chain links TRBV5-1 to TRBJ2-1; 7 bases agree with TRBD2. Germline loops: CDR1 SGHRS, CDR2 YFSETQ. J gave up 11 bases and V 4 bases, and 12 bases lay outside the gene matches. This CDR3 has 14 amino acids. The CDR3 here is CASSMLTGGGKQFF. DNA of the CDR3: TGCGCCAGCAGCATGTTAACGGGAGGTGGTAAGCAGTTCTTC.

There are many counts of this clonotype. This sequence joins TRBV12-3 or TRBV12-4 and TRBJ1-1, with a weak D call TRBD1 (5 bases). With 4 bases removed from V and 10 bases from J, the gap between germline ends came to 13 bases. The CDR3 sequence is 12 residues long. The CDR3 protein is CASSSGIGVAFF. The CDR3 nucleotides read TGTGCCAGCAGTTCAGGGATTGGTGTAGCTTTCTTT.

This clonotype was counted many times. The chain carries TRBV7-9 and TRBJ2-1; no firm D call. V was clipped by 5 bases and J by 1 base, with 12 bases between them. The germline V gene encodes CDR1 SEHNR and CDR2 FQNEAQ (reference sequence). CDR3 length equals 15 residues. The CDR3, as DNA: TGTGCCAGCAGCCAAGGTGGAGTTTCCTACAATGAGCAGTTCTTC. It is translated as CASSQGGVSYNEQFF. The full variable domain, its missing parts supplied by reference TRBV7-9 and TRBJ2-1, is DTGVSQNPRHKITKRGQNVTFRCDPISEHNRLYWYRQTLGQGPEFLTYFQNEAQLEKSRLLSDRFSAERPKGSFSTLEIQRTEQGDSAMYLCASSQGGVSYNEQFFGPGTRLTVL.

The chain has TRBV30 and TRBJ1-5, with TRBD1 identical over 7 bases. The CDR3 has 17 residues. V shed 3 bases and J 4 bases; nucleotides not matched to a gene: 15. Germline assignment: CDR1 GTSNPN and CDR2 SVGIG (reference sequence). CDR3 residues: CAWSPRGGPQGNQPQHF. In nucleotides, the CDR3 is TGTGCCTGGAGCCCTAGAGGGGGCCCACAAGGAAATCAGCCCCAGCATTTT.

The chain combines TRBV20-1 with TRBJ2-7; D not resolved. Trimming shortened V by 1 base and J by 4 bases, and 26 bases separated the two germline ends. Germline CDR1 and CDR2: DFQATT and SNEGSKA (reference sequence). The CDR3 contains 18 residues. The CDR3 protein is CSARVFGLVYSHKYEQYF. CDR3 DNA sequence: TGCAGTGCTAGAGTATTTGGTCTTGTGTACAGCCACAAGTACGAGCAGTACTTC.

This clonotype was seen many times. J is TRBJ1-2 and V is TRBV20-1; D ambiguous. Germline lookup yields CDR1 DFQATT and CDR2 SNEGSKA (reference sequence). The CDR3 is made up of 13 amino acids. V lost 1 base and J lost 4, with 10 bases in between. CDR3 in amino acids: CSARGRMTYGYTF. The CDR3 DNA reads as TGCAGTGCTAGAGGCCGGATGACCTATGGCTACACCTTC.

This clonotype was counted ten times or more. The chain has TRBV20-1 and TRBJ1-4; TRBD1 matches 7 bases. The CDR3 is made up of 12 amino acids. With V trimmed by 5 bases and J by 5 bases, 2 bases remained unmatched. Germline V gene sequence: CDR1 DFQATT, CDR2 SNEGSKA (reference sequence). In nucleotides, the CDR3 is TGCAGTGCTTCGGGACAGAATGAAAAACTGTTTTTT. This sequence encodes CSASGQNEKLFF.

This clonotype was counted ten times or more. This sequence joins TRBV2 and TRBJ2-1; D gene ambiguous. The V gene lost 5 bases and the J gene lost 7 bases, with 9 bases spanning the gap. The CDR3 has 12 residues. The V gene's germline CDR1 is SNHLY and CDR2 FYNNEI. CDR3 region: CASSLHTNEQFF. CDR3 sequence (DNA): TGTGCCAGCAGTCTACATACTAATGAGCAGTTCTTC. Together with reference TRBV2 and TRBJ2-1, the CDR3 gives the full variable domain: EPEVTQTPSHQVTQMGQEVILRCVPISNHLYFYWYRQILGQKVEFLVSFYNNEISEKSEIFDDQFSVERPDGSNFTLKIRSTKLEDSAMYFCASSLHTNEQFFGPGTRLTVL.